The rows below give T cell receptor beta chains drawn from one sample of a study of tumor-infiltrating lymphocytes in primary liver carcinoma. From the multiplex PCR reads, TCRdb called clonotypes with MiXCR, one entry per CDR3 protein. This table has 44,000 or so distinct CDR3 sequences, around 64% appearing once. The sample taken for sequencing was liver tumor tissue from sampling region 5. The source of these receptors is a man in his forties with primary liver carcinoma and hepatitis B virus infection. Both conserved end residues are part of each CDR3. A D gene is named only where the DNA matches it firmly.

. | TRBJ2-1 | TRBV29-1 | CSVEDISGTLIPYNEPFF
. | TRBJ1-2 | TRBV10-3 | CPISEGLTNYGYTF
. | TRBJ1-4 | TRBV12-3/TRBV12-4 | CAGTLGGGKLFF
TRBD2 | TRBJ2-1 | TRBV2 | CASRELAGGKNEQFF
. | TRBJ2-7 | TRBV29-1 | CSVVQGMAYEQYF
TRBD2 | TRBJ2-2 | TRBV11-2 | CASSPRASGISGELFF
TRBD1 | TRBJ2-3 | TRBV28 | CASSTGQGKTDTQYF
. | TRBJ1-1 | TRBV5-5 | CASSRRDTEASF
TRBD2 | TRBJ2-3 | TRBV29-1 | CSVAPSGDTGTQYF
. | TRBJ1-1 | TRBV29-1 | CSVGQRLNTEAFF
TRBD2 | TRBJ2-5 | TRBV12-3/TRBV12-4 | CASSPGTSGREETQYF
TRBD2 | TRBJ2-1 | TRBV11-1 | CASSLGLAGEIDNEQFF
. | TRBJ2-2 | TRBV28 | CASVGANTGELFF
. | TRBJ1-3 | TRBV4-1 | CASSQAWTAGNTLYF
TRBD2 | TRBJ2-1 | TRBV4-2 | CANRPSGTSVNEQFF
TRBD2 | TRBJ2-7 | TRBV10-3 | CAINESRGSPQEQYF
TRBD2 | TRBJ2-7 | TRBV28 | CASSRPSGSSYEQYF
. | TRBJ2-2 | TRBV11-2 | CDSNSDFLTGELFF
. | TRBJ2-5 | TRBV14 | CTSSRGTPQETQYF
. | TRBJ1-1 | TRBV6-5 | CASRGTRATEAFF
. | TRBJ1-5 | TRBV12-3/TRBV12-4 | CAISEATGPAGNQPRHF
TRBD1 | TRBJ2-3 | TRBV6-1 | CASRRTGDMQYF
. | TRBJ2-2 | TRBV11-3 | CAGSLHGEPFF
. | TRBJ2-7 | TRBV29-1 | CSVGPRVGQTPYERYF
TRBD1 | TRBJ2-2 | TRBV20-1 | CSASGTLDRASTGELFF
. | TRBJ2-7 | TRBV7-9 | CASSEPGTGIYEQYF
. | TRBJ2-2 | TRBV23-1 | CAIIKGISNTGELFF
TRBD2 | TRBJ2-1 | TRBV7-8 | CASSWTSGRSDYNEQFF
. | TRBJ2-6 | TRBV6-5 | CTSGTGPVSGANVLTF
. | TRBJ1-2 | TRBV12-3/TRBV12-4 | CASSRRVNHDYTF
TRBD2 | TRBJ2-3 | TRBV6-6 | CASSHERESTDTQYF
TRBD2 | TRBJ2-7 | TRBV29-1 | CSASGLAGFNEQYF
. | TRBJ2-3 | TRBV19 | CASSKDGAGADTQYF
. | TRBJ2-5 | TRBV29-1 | CSVEGQLKEIQCF
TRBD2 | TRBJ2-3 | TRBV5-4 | CASSTVTGTSDTDTLYF
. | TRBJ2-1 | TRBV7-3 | CASSPRLGPVGNEQFF
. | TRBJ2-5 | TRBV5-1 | CASSLEVIPPQETQYF
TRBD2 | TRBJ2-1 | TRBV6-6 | CASSPSGDEQFF
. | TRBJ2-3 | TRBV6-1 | CASSERRVPDTQYF
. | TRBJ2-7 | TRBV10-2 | CASSEETGIGWTNEQYF
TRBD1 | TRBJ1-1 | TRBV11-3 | CASSIAGGTEAYF
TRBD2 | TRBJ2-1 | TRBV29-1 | CSVEAGTSRPLGTNEQFF
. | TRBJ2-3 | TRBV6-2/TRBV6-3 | CASRKQQPSTDTQYF
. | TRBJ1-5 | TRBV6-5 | CASSTLQENQPQHF
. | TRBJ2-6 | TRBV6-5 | CASSLRTGMKAGANVQTF
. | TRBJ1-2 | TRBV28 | CAIRKGGLGYGYTF
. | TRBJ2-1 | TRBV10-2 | CASSKNHNEQFF
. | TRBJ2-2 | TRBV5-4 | CASSFHGGTGEPFF
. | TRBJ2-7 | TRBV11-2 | CVSNLTDGAYEYYF
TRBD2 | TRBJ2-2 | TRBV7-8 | CASSLGAGAGTGELFF
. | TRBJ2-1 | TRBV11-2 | CASSPLRGDEQFF
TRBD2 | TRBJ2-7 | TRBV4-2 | CASSVQRDGRYEQYF
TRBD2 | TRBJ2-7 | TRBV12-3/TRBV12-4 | CDSSVLAGGPPYEQYF
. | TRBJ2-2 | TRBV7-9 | CASSLVRTLTGELFF
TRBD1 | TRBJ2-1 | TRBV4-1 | CASSQTGQGGNNEQFF
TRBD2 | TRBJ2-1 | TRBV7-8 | CASSPGLANYNEQFF
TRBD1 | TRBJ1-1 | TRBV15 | CATIGTGRTEAFF
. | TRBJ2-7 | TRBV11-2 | CGSSLTNGAYEQYF
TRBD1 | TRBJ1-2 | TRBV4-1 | CASSLDQGVFDYGYTF
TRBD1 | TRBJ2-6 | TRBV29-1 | CSVAQGALGANVLTF